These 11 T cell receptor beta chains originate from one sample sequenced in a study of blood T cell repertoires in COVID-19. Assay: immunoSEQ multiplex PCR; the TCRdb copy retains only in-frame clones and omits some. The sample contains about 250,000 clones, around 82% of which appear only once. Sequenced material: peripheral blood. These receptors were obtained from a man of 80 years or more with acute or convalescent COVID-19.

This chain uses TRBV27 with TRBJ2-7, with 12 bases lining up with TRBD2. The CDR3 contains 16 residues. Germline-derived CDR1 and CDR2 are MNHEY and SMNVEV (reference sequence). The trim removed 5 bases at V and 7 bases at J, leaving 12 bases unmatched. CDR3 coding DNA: TGTGCCAGCAGTCCCAGACTAGCGGGAGTCAGTGGGGAGCAGTACTTC. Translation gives CASSPRLAGVSGEQYF.

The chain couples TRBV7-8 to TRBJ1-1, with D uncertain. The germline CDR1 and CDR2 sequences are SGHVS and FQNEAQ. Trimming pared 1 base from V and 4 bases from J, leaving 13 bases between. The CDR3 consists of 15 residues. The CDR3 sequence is CASSLVKAPGTEAFF. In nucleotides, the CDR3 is TGTGCCAGCAGCTTAGTCAAGGCGCCGGGCACTGAAGCTTTCTTT. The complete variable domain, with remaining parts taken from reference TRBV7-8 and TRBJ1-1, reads GAGVSQSPRYKVAKRGQDVALRCDPISGHVSLFWYQQALGQGPEFLTYFQNEAQLDKSGLPSDRFFAERPEGSVSTLKIQRTQQEDSAVYLCASSLVKAPGTEAFFGQGTRLTVV.

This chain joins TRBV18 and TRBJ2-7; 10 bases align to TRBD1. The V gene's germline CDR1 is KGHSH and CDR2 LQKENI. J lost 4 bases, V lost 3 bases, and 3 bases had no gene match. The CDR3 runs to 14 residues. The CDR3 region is CASSPGQGLYEQYF. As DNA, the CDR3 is TGTGCCAGCTCACCGGGACAGGGGTTATACGAGCAGTACTTC. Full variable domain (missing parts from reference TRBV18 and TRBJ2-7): NAGVMQNPRHLVRRRGQEARLRCSPMKGHSHVYWYRQLPEEGLKFMVYLQKENIIDESGMPKERFSAEFPKEGPSILRIQQVVRGDSAAYFCASSPGQGLYEQYFGPGTRLTVT.

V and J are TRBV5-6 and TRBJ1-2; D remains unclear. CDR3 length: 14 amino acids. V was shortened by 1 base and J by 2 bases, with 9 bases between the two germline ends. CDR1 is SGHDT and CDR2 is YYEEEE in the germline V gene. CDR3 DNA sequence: TGTGCCAGCAGCTTGAAGAATCAGAACTATGGCTACACCTTC. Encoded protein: CASSLKNQNYGYTF.

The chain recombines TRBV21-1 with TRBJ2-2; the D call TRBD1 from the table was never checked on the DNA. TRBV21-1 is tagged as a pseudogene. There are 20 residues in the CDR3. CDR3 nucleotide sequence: TGTGCCAGCAGCCCCCGGCGCGTCAGGGGGCGCATTCCGGGCACCGGGGAGCTGTTTTTT. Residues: CASSPRRVRGRIPGTGELFF.

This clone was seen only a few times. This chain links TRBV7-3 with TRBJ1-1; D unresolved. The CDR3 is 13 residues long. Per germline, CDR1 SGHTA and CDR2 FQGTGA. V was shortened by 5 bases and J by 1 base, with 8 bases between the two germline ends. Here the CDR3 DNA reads TGTGCCAGCAGCATCGACACGAACACTGAAGCTTTCTTT. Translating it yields CASSIDTNTEAFF.

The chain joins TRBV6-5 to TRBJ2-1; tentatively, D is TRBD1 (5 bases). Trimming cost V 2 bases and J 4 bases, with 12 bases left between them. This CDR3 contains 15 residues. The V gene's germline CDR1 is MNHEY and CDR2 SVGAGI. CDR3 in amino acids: CASSYTAGPYNEQFF. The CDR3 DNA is TGTGCCAGCAGTTACACGGCAGGGCCTTACAATGAGCAGTTCTTC.

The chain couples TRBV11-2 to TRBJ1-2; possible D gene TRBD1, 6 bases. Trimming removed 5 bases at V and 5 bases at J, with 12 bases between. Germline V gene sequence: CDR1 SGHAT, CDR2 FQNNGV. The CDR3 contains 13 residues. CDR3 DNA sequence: TGTGCCAGCAGCCCGGACAGATTATATGGCTACACCTTC. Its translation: CASSPDRLYGYTF.

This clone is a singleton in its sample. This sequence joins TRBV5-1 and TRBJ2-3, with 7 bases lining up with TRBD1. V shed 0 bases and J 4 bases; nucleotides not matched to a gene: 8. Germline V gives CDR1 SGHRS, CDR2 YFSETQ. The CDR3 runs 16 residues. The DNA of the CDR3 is TGCGCCAGCAGCTTGGTAGGGGGCGCAAGTGCAGATACGCAGTATTTT. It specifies CASSLVGGASADTQYF.

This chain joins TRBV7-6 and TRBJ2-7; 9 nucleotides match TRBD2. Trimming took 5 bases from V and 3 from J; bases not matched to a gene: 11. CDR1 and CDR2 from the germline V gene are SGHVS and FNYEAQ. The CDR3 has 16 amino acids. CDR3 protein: CASSPGGAGGLYEQYF. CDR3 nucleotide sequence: TGTGCCAGCAGCCCTGGCGGAGCGGGGGGTCTCTACGAGCAGTACTTC.

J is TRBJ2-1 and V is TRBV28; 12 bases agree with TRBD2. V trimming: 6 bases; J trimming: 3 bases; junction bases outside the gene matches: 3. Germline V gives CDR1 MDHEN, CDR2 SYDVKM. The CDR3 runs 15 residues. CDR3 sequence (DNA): TGTGCCAGCAGCCGACTAGCGGGAGACTACAATGAGCAGTTCTTC. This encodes CASSRLAGDYNEQFF.